The 26 T cell receptor beta chains below were found in one sample sequenced in a study of human versus mouse CDR3 diversity and MHC coevolution. Assay: immunoSEQ multiplex PCR; the TCRdb copy retains only in-frame clones and omits some. Among tens of thousands of clones listed, just under 95% were seen once. Specimen: naive CD4+ T cells from blood. The sample's subset: CD45RO-negative CD62L-positive naive CD4 T cells. Receptors were obtained from a person in their sixties in good health.

V is TRBV29-1 and J is TRBJ2-3; 8 nucleotides agree with TRBD1. The germline CDR1 and CDR2 sequences are SQVTM and ANQGSEA. The CDR3 spans 16 residues. With 1 base clipped from V and 2 bases from J, the junction kept 8 bases outside the gene matches. The CDR3 bases are TGCAGCGTTGAAGGTCGGGGGACAGGAGTCACAGATACGCAGTATTTT. Translating it yields CSVEGRGTGVTDTQYF.

The chain carries TRBV19 and TRBJ2-5; 12 positions match TRBD2. Per the germline V gene, CDR1 is LNHDA and CDR2 is SQIVND (reference sequence). The CDR3 consists of 17 residues. V was pared by 1 base and J by 1 base, with 4 bases of the junction left unmatched. The CDR3 here is CASSIGASGRGQETQYF. In DNA, the CDR3 is TGTGCCAGTAGTATAGGGGCTAGCGGGAGGGGCCAAGAGACCCAGTACTTC. The complete variable domain, with remaining parts taken from reference TRBV19 and TRBJ2-5, reads DGGITQSPKYLFRKEGQNVTLSCEQNLNHDAMYWYRQDPGQGLRLIYYSQIVNDFQKGDIAEGYSVSREKKESFPLTVTSAQKNPTAFYLCASSIGASGRGQETQYFGPGTRLLVL.

The count of this clone is one. V is TRBV19 and J is TRBJ2-7; 8 bases match TRBD2. Germline V gene lookup returns CDR1 LNHDA and CDR2 SQIVND (reference sequence). The CDR3 is 13 amino acids. The V and J ends lost 5 bases and 4 bases, in that order; junction bases with no gene match: 4. CDR3 sequence (DNA): TGTGCCAGTAGTCCGACTAGCGTGTACGAGCAGTACTTC. It yields the protein CASSPTSVYEQYF.

The gene calls are TRBV28 and TRBJ2-1, with 7 bases that match TRBD1. Germline CDR1 is MDHEN and CDR2 is SYDVKM. V was pared by 6 bases and J by 4 bases, with 9 bases of the junction left unmatched. This CDR3 region has 15 residues. This chain's CDR3 is CASRTGSSNYNEQFF. The DNA for the CDR3 is TGTGCCAGCAGGACAGGGTCGAGTAATTACAATGAGCAGTTCTTC.

V is TRBV5-6 and J is TRBJ2-3, with 8 bases aligning to TRBD1. This CDR3 has 18 amino acids. The ends lost 4 bases at V and 3 bases at J; junction bases unmatched: 16. CDR1 is SGHDT and CDR2 is YYEEEE in the germline V gene. CDR3 protein: CASSPSRGQGGVTDTQYF. Here the CDR3 DNA reads TGTGCCAGCAGCCCCTCCCGTGGACAGGGCGGGGTTACAGATACGCAGTATTTT.

The V gene is TRBV6-5, the J gene TRBJ1-1, with D maybe TRBD1 (5 bases). Trimming left V 6 bases short and J 0 bases short, with 11 bases between. Germline CDR1 and CDR2: MNHEY and SVGAGI. This CDR3 comprises 14 residues. Written as DNA, the CDR3 is TGTGCCAGCAGGCCCGGACAAATGAACACTGAAGCTTTCTTT. This codes for CASRPGQMNTEAFF.

This chain links TRBV27 with TRBJ2-1, with D perhaps TRBD1 (6 bases). The CDR3 spans 13 residues. The germline CDR1 and CDR2 sequences are MNHEY and SMNVEV (reference sequence). Trimming left V 5 bases short and J 6 bases short, with 11 bases between. CDR3 in DNA: TGTGCCAGCAGTATACCCAGGGGCAATGAGCAGTTCTTC. Translating gives CASSIPRGNEQFF.

V and J are TRBV28 and TRBJ1-5, with a tentative D call TRBD1 (5 bases). V shed 5 bases and J shed 2 bases, with 10 bases lying between them. Germline V CDR1 and CDR2: MDHEN, SYDVKM. The length of the CDR3 is 14 residues. CDR3 DNA: TGTGCCAGCAGTGCGGGGGGGGGCAATCAGCCCCAGCATTTT. This gives the protein CASSAGGGNQPQHF.

This clone was recorded once. The V call is TRBV29-1, the J call TRBJ2-3; the D gene is possibly TRBD2 (6 bases). Trimming removed 6 bases at V and 0 bases at J, with 10 bases between. Germline V lookup: CDR1 SQVTM, CDR2 ANQGSEA. The CDR3 is made up of 13 amino acids. This CDR3 reads CSVPGSSTDTQYF. DNA for the CDR3: TGCAGCGTACCCGGGAGTAGCACAGATACGCAGTATTTT.

The chain carries TRBV19 and TRBJ1-1; TRBD1 matches 9 bases. J lost 5 bases, V lost 3 bases, and 4 bases had no gene match. This CDR3 has 14 amino acids. Germline V CDR1 and CDR2: LNHDA, SQIVND (reference sequence). CDR3 sequence (DNA): TGTGCCAGTAGTATCCACAGGGGGCAGACTGAAGCTTTCTTT. Its translation: CASSIHRGQTEAFF.

This chain uses TRBV7-3 with TRBJ2-5; 7 bases align to TRBD1. CDR3 length equals 14 residues. CDR1 SGHTA and CDR2 FQGTGA come from the germline V gene. J gave up 1 base and V 5 bases, and 4 bases lay outside the gene matches. CDR3 sequence: CASSAGGIQETQYF. CDR3 in DNA: TGTGCCAGCAGCGCAGGGGGAATCCAAGAGACCCAGTACTTC. Complete variable domain (other parts from reference TRBV7-3 and TRBJ2-5): GAGVSQTPSNKVTEKGKYVELRCDPISGHTALYWYRQSLGQGPEFLIYFQGTGAADDSGLPNDRFFAVRPEGSVSTLKIQRTERGDSAVYLCASSAGGIQETQYFGPGTRLLVL.

The chain is built from TRBV5-1 and TRBJ2-3, with 7 bases that match TRBD1. The CDR3 is 14 residues long. V was pared by 0 bases and J by 3 bases, with 1 base of the junction left unmatched. CDR1 and CDR2 (germline): SGHRS, YFSETQ. This CDR3 reads CASSLEQGTDTQYF. CDR3 bases: TGCGCCAGCAGCTTGGAACAGGGGACAGATACGCAGTATTTT.

The chain couples TRBV28 to TRBJ2-7; 8 nucleotides align to TRBD2. Looked up from germline, CDR1 is MDHEN and CDR2 is SYDVKM. CDR3 length: 14 amino acids. Unmatched junction bases numbered 3, after V lost 2 bases and J lost 3 bases. CDR3 coding DNA: TGTGCCAGCAGTTTACCGGGAGGGGTCTACGAGCAGTACTTC. As protein: CASSLPGGVYEQYF.

The rearrangement uses TRBV23-1 and TRBJ2-4; 7 positions agree with TRBD2. TRBV23-1 is placed among ORFs of uncertain function. There are 14 residues in the CDR3. The V gene end was trimmed by 7 bases and the J gene end by 2 bases; junction bases not matched to a gene: 5. The CDR3 bases are TGCGCCAGCACCCTCGGGAGGACCAAAAACATTCAGTACTTC. This gives the protein CASTLGRTKNIQYF.

This chain links TRBV5-1 with TRBJ2-5; maybe TRBD1 (5 bases). V was shortened by 4 bases and J by 3 bases, with 16 bases between the two germline ends. Germline V gene lookup returns CDR1 SGHRS and CDR2 YFSETQ. CDR3 size: 15 residues. The chain's CDR3 is CASSQGERPKETQYF. The CDR3 DNA follows: TGCGCCAGCAGCCAGGGCGAACGGCCGAAAGAGACCCAGTACTTC.

The J gene is TRBJ1-1, the V gene TRBV18; 8 bases are a match to TRBD1. CDR3 length equals 15 residues. Trimming cost V 5 bases and J 0 bases; bases outside gene matches: 5. Germline loops: CDR1 KGHSH, CDR2 LQKENI. As DNA, the CDR3 is TGTGCCAGCTCAGGGACAGGTTACATGAACACTGAAGCTTTCTTT. Protein product: CASSGTGYMNTEAFF.

The gene calls are TRBV5-1 and TRBJ2-2; 9 bases agree with TRBD1. The CDR3 runs to 16 residues. J was trimmed by 6 bases and V by 1 base; bases with no gene match: 7. CDR1 and CDR2 from the germline V gene are SGHRS and YFSETQ. The DNA for the CDR3 is TGCGCCAGCAGCTTGTTAGGGACAGGGCAATCCGGGGAGCTGTTTTTT. Translating it yields CASSLLGTGQSGELFF.

This sequence joins TRBV28 and TRBJ2-2; TRBD1 might be the D (6 bases). Between the trimmed V and J ends, which lost 6 bases and 2 bases, there was a span of 10 bases. Germline lookup yields CDR1 MDHEN and CDR2 SYDVKM. The CDR3 is 14 amino acids. The CDR3 spells CASSRTVNTGELFF. In DNA form, the CDR3 reads TGTGCCAGCAGCCGGACAGTAAACACCGGGGAGCTGTTTTTT. The full variable domain, its missing parts supplied by reference TRBV28 and TRBJ2-2, is DVKVTQSSRYLVKRTGEKVFLECVQDMDHENMFWYRQDPGLGLRLIYFSYDVKMKEKGDIPEGYSVSREKKERFSLILESASTNQTSMYLCASSRTVNTGELFFGEGSRLTVL.

The V call is TRBV30, the J call TRBJ2-3; D is ambiguous. CDR1 GTSNPN and CDR2 SVGIG come from the germline V gene (reference sequence). The ends were cut back, 2 bases at V and 0 bases at J, with 9 bases in the middle. The CDR3 covers 14 residues. The CDR3: CAWSSQASTDTQYF. CDR3 nucleotides: TGTGCCTGGAGTAGCCAGGCGAGCACAGATACGCAGTATTTT.

The V gene is TRBV5-6, the J gene TRBJ1-6, with D perhaps matching TRBD1 (5 bases). The germline V gene has CDR1 SGHDT and CDR2 YYEEEE. The CDR3 extends over 15 amino acids. V was pared by 4 bases and J by 6 bases, with 14 bases between. The chain's CDR3 is CASSLGGGGNSPLHF. CDR3 coding DNA: TGTGCCAGCAGCCTCGGGGGGGGAGGTAATTCACCCCTCCACTTT.

The chain has TRBV5-1 and TRBJ1-2; 9 nucleotides agree with TRBD1. CDR1 is SGHRS, CDR2 YFSETQ, per germline. The CDR3 covers 15 residues. The trim removed 3 bases at V and 5 bases at J, leaving 8 bases unmatched. The CDR3 DNA follows: TGCGCCAGCAGCTCCGGGACAGGGATGGGGTATGGCTACACCTTC. Translating gives CASSSGTGMGYGYTF.

CDR3 region: CSGGTGDTIYF. The CDR3 nucleotides read TGCAGCGGGGGGACAGGAGACACCATATATTTT. The V call is TRBV29-1, the J call TRBJ1-3; TRBD1 matches at 8 bases. From germline, CDR1 is SQVTM and CDR2 ANQGSEA. The CDR3 length is 11 residues. V lost 7 bases and J lost 8; bases outside the gene matches: 4.

The chain links TRBV6-1 to TRBJ2-1; 13 bases map to TRBD2. Germline V gene data show CDR1 as MNHNS and CDR2 as SASEGT. V trimming: 6 bases; J trimming: 7 bases; junction bases outside the gene matches: 0. The CDR3 length is 13 residues. The CDR3 nucleotides read TGTGCCAGCAGGACTAGCGGGAGGAATGAGCAGTTCTTC. It codes for CASRTSGRNEQFF.

The chain carries TRBV6-6 and TRBJ2-2; TRBD1 matches 7 bases. Germline V CDR1 and CDR2: MNHNY, SVGAGI (reference sequence). CDR3 length: 15 amino acids. With 8 bases clipped from V and 2 bases from J, the junction kept 8 bases outside the gene matches. The chain's CDR3 is CASEKTGVNTGELFF. In DNA, the CDR3 is TGTGCCAGCGAAAAAACAGGGGTTAACACCGGGGAGCTGTTTTTT.

The chain couples TRBV9 to TRBJ2-7; TRBD2 matches 9 bases. Germline V gives CDR1 SGDLS, CDR2 YYNGEE. Trimming cost V 0 bases and J 0 bases; bases outside gene matches: 10. CDR3 length equals 18 residues. The CDR3: CASSVGGGLAGTSYEQYF. CDR3 nucleotides: TGTGCCAGCAGCGTAGGGGGGGGGCTAGCGGGGACCTCCTACGAGCAGTACTTC.

The chain joins TRBV4-1 to TRBJ1-1; 9 bases fit TRBD1. V trimming: 4 bases; J trimming: 4 bases; junction bases outside the gene matches: 4. The CDR3 covers 14 residues. Germline CDR1 and CDR2: MGHRA and YSYEKL. CDR3 bases: TGCGCCAGCAGCCGGGGACAGGGAGGCACTGAAGCTTTCTTT. Its protein is CASSRGQGGTEAFF.